The clone carrying this T cell receptor (beta chain) turned up a few times. Its antigen is not identified. MiXCR, run by TCRdb on the PCR reads, gives a single entry per CDR3 protein. Of approximately 630,000 distinct CDR3 sequences detected, about 25% appear once; the ten largest clones hold approximately 0.75%. This entry comes from a study of molecular identifiers for immune sequencing clone quantification. The CD8+CD4-CCR7+CD45RA+ phenotype defined the sorted naive CD8 T cells. Study-wide results and limits: Clone sizes that are highly expanded could be underestimated when identical TCR molecules share a barcode. Detection of one spiked Jurkat cell's TCR RNA reportedly worked in one million naive cells.

The CDR3 extends over 13 amino acids. Trimming left V 5 bases short and J 8 bases short, with 13 bases between. The sequenced sample consisted of naive CD8+ T cells from blood, with Jurkat cell RNA spiked in. The subset: FACS-sorted CD8+CD4-CCR7+CD45RA+ naive T cells. The sequence was collected from a human donor in good health. Some libraries in this study had Jurkat cell RNA spiked in. The rearrangement uses TRBV12-3 or TRBV12-4 and TRBJ2-1; D may match TRBD1 or TRBD2 (5 bases each). This chain's CDR3 is CASSPGHGDEQFF. The CDR3 DNA reads TGTGCCAGCAGTCCAGGGCACGGGGATGAGCAGTTCTTC.